This T cell receptor (beta chain) was recorded in a study of graft-versus-host responses after intestinal transplantation. As for the study in general: Recipients got multivisceral, liver-intestinal, or isolated intestinal transplants.

Findings and caveats of the study: Declines in HvG clones occurring early post-transplant were associated with peak circulating GvH clone levels.

The method was immunoSEQ multiplex PCR; TCRdb's version includes in-frame clones alone and lacks a portion of them. The sample holds roughly 120,000 clones, approximately 92% seen once. This clone was observed once. Its antigen is not known. This CDR3 contains 15 residues. Trimming removed 5 bases from V and 5 bases from J, with 21 bases in between. The germline CDR1 and CDR2 sequences are SQVTM and ANQGSEA. The specimen was unstimulated CD4+ T cells sorted from spleen or lymph node cells, collected before intestinal transplant. The rearrangement links TRBV29-1 to TRBJ1-1; D call uncertain. This sequence was found in a human donor who received an intestinal transplant. As DNA, the CDR3 is TGCAGCGTTATTGTTTCGAGGGATGATTGGACTGAAGCTTTCTTT. Translating it yields CSVIVSRDDWTEAFF.